A single sample gave rise to the 15 T cell receptor beta chains below, sequenced in a study of cytomegalovirus exposure and HLA in healthy donors. This PCR relied on a set of 60 Vbeta primers and 13 Jbeta primers. Libraries were prepared by immunoSEQ multiplex PCR; TCRdb keeps only in-frame clonotypes and omits some of them. The table counts approximately 190,000 clones; 6.5% lies in the top ten. The material sequenced was PBMCs. The receptors derive from a man aged 25 to 40 in good health and CMV-seronegative.

The chain couples TRBV18 to TRBJ2-7; 9 bases fit TRBD1. Trimming cost V 3 bases and J 6 bases; bases outside gene matches: 6. Germline V lookup: CDR1 KGHSH, CDR2 LQKENI. The CDR3 covers 14 residues. DNA of the CDR3: TGTGCCAGCTCACCCCGGGGACAGGGAGTCGAGCAGTACTTC. It codes for CASSPRGQGVEQYF.

The V gene is TRBV19, the J gene TRBJ2-4; a weak D match, TRBD2 (6 bases). The CDR3 length is 19 residues. Trimming removed 0 bases at V and 0 bases at J, with 18 bases between. Germline-derived CDR1 and CDR2 are LNHDA and SQIVND (reference sequence). CDR3 nucleotides: TGTGCCAGTAGTATAGATTATGCCGGCGGGGCCTTAGCCAAAAACATTCAGTACTTC. Its protein product is CASSIDYAGGALAKNIQYF.

The J gene is TRBJ1-5, the V gene TRBV27, with TRBD1 matching 10 bases. CDR3 length equals 18 residues. The trim removed 6 bases at V and 1 base at J, leaving 12 bases unmatched. From germline, CDR1 is MNHEY and CDR2 SMNVEV (reference sequence). The CDR3 reads CASRPGTGALRSNQPQHF. The CDR3 nucleotides are TGTGCCAGCAGGCCGGGGACAGGGGCGTTAAGGAGCAATCAGCCCCAGCATTTT.

This rearrangement joins TRBV11-2 to TRBJ1-3; tentative D call: TRBD1 (5 bases). The CDR3 is 16 amino acids. The ends were cut back, 6 bases at V and 1 base at J, with 16 bases in the middle. The germline V gene has CDR1 SGHAT and CDR2 FQNNGV. CDR3 in DNA: TGTGCCAGCAGGAGAACAGTGGCAGGGTCTGGAAACACCATATATTTT. This translates into CASRRTVAGSGNTIYF.

About this clone: The junction differs from germline at one of its ends, possibly a read error. This same CDR3 is encoded by further DNA sequences in the sample. The chain combines TRBV10-1 with TRBJ2-2; weak D call: TRBD1 (6 bases). Germline V gene sequence: CDR1 WNHNN, CDR2 SYGVQD (reference sequence). The CDR3 is 15 amino acids. The CDR3 DNA reads as TGCGCCAGTAGTGGTGGGGGCTCGGGCACCGGGGAGCTGTTTTTT. Its protein is CASSGGGSGTGELFF.

The rearrangement uses TRBV9 and TRBJ1-6, with 8 bases fitting TRBD1. Germline loops: CDR1 SGDLS, CDR2 YYNGEE. J was trimmed by 5 bases and V by 0 bases; bases with no gene match: 4. The CDR3 length is 16 residues. CDR3 sequence (DNA): TGTGCCAGCAGCGTAGATGGACAGGGTAATAATTCACCCCTCCACTTT. This translates into CASSVDGQGNNSPLHF.

This rearrangement joins TRBV9 to TRBJ2-5, with D perhaps matching TRBD2 (6 bases). Germline assignment: CDR1 SGDLS and CDR2 YYNGEE. The V end lost 0 bases, the J end lost 1 base, and 13 bases lay between the germline ends. CDR3 length: 16 residues. The CDR3 nucleotides read TGTGCCAGCAGCGTAGTGTGGGGGGACGCCCAAGAGACCCAGTACTTC. Translating it yields CASSVVWGDAQETQYF.

The chain couples TRBV7-2 to TRBJ2-7; D ambiguous. CDR1 and CDR2 (germline): SGHTA, FQGNSA. The CDR3 covers 12 residues. Trimming took 6 bases from V and 5 from J, leaving 11 bases between them. The DNA of the CDR3 is TGTGCCAGCAGTAACAGCCAGGACGAGCAGTACTTC. Its protein product is CASSNSQDEQYF.

The J gene is TRBJ2-3, the V gene TRBV5-1; 7 nucleotides line up with TRBD1. The CDR3 totals 14 residues. With 4 bases clipped from V and 2 bases from J, the junction kept 4 bases outside the gene matches. Per germline, CDR1 SGHRS and CDR2 YFSETQ. CDR3 DNA sequence: TGCGCCAGCAGCACAGACAGGGTCACAGATACGCAGTATTTT. Its translation: CASSTDRVTDTQYF.

The chain uses TRBV20-1 and TRBJ1-1; D not certain. The length of the CDR3 is 11 residues. The V gene lost 8 bases and the J gene lost 1 base, with 8 bases spanning the gap. CDR1 and CDR2 from the germline V gene are DFQATT and SNEGSKA (reference sequence). The DNA of the CDR3 is TGCAGTACTCTCTCGAACACTGAAGCTTTCTTT. Encoded protein: CSTLSNTEAFF.

The chain joins TRBV6-5 to TRBJ2-1; TRBD1 agrees at 10 bases. The CDR3 has 14 amino acids. V was pared by 7 bases and J by 5 bases, with 5 bases of the junction left unmatched. Per the germline V gene, CDR1 is MNHEY and CDR2 is SVGAGI. CDR3 amino acids: CASKDRGRDNEQFF. CDR3 bases: TGTGCCAGCAAAGACAGGGGGCGAGACAATGAGCAGTTCTTC.

The chain recombines TRBV4-2 with TRBJ2-3; no firm D call. This CDR3 is 13 amino acids long. The germline gives CDR1 LGHNA, CDR2 YNFKEQ. V was trimmed by 0 bases and J by 2 bases, leaving 3 bases between them. CDR3 protein: CASSQDITDTQYF. As DNA, the CDR3 is TGTGCCAGCAGCCAAGATATCACAGATACGCAGTATTTT.

The chain joins TRBV5-1 to TRBJ2-7; TRBD1 aligns across 9 bases. CDR1 and CDR2 (germline): SGHRS, YFSETQ. This CDR3 comprises 14 residues. V trimming: 3 bases; J trimming: 4 bases; junction bases outside the gene matches: 5. CDR3 sequence: CASSWDRAQYEQYF. Written as DNA, the CDR3 is TGCGCCAGCAGCTGGGACAGGGCTCAATACGAGCAGTACTTC.

The gene calls are TRBV5-4 and TRBJ2-4, with D perhaps matching TRBD1 (6 bases). The CDR3 spans 18 residues. The V end was cut by 0 bases, the J end by 0 bases, with 16 bases between. CDR1 is SGHNT and CDR2 is YYREEE in the germline V gene (reference sequence). CDR3 in DNA: TGTGCCAGCAGCTTGGGGGGGCCCAGTGCCGTAGCCAAAAACATTCAGTACTTC. This translates into CASSLGGPSAVAKNIQYF.

This chain joins TRBV25-1 and TRBJ2-5, with D possibly being TRBD2 (6 bases). The J call is in doubt because the DNA end fits TRBJ2-7 better. The CDR3 extends over 13 amino acids. The germline gives CDR1 MGHDK, CDR2 SYGVNS. Written as DNA, the CDR3 is TGTGCCACCTGGGGGAGGCCCTTCTACGAGCAGTACTTC. Translating gives CATWGRPFYEQYF.